This passage covers 2 T cell receptor beta chains from one sample sequenced in a study of T cells after yellow fever vaccination. From the 5' RACE reads, TCRdb called clonotypes with MiXCR, one entry per CDR3 protein. Among about 340,000 distinct CDR3 sequences listed, under 15% were seen once. The source was CD4+ T cells sorted from PBMCs, collected 15 days after the yellow fever booster vaccination. Every receptor here comes from a man aged 18-30 years who received the YFV17D yellow fever vaccine.

The CDR3 DNA sequence: TGTGCCAGCAGTGATCCAGCCGGGACAGGGGAGCCGGAGCAGTTCTTC. Protein product: CASSDPAGTGEPEQFF. The rearrangement uses TRBV25-1 and TRBJ2-1, with 10 bases matching TRBD1. Trimming took 3 bases from V and 10 from J; bases not matched to a gene: 12. There are 16 residues in the CDR3. CDR1 is MGHDK, CDR2 SYGVNS, per germline. The full variable domain, completed using reference TRBV25-1 and TRBJ2-1, is EADIYQTPRYLVIGTGKKITLECSQTMGHDKMYWYQQDPGMELHLIHYSYGVNSTEKGDLSSESTVSRIRTEHFPLTLESARPSHTSQYLCASSDPAGTGEPEQFFGPGTRLTVL.

The chain couples TRBV12-3 or TRBV12-4 to TRBJ2-7; 9 bases agree with TRBD1. The junction had 10 bases not matched to a gene; V was cut back by 6 bases and J by 7 bases. This CDR3 has 14 amino acids. DNA for the CDR3: TGTGCCAGCAGGGGTGGACAGGGGTCCTTTGAGCAGTACTTC. It translates to CASRGGQGSFEQYF.